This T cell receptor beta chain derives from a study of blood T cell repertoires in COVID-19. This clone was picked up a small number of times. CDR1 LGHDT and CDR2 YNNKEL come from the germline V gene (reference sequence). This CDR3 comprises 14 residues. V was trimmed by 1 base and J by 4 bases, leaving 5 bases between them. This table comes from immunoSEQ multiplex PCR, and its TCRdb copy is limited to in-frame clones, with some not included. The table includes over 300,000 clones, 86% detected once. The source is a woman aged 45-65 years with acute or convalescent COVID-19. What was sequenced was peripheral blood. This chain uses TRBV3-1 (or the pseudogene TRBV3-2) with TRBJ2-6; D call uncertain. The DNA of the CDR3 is TGTGCCAGCAGCCAAGTAGCAGGGGCCAACGTCCTGACTTTC. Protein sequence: CASSQVAGANVLTF.